Shown below are 11 T cell receptor beta chains from a single sample sequenced in a study of CD8+CD57+ T cells in acquired aplastic anemia. The study profiled TCR beta VDJ and CDR3 using genomic DNA as template. Using its own MiXCR run on the reads, TCRdb lists one record per CDR3 protein. The table records a few hundred thousand distinct CDR3 sequences, 55% to 65% of them present only once. Source material: sorted CD4+, CD8+, or CD8+CD57+ T cells (not recorded which) from PBMCs. These receptors originate from a human donor with severe aplastic anemia or a healthy control (not recorded which).

The chain uses TRBV10-3 and TRBJ2-5; the D gene is possibly TRBD2 (5 bases). This CDR3 has 17 amino acids. V shed 0 bases and J shed 1 base, with 15 bases lying between them. Germline V gene data show CDR1 as ENHRY and CDR2 as SYGVKD. The CDR3 loop is CAISESWRSSGQETQYF. CDR3 nucleotides: TGTGCCATCAGTGAGTCGTGGAGGAGCTCGGGCCAAGAGACCCAGTACTTC.

The chain uses TRBV7-8 and TRBJ2-7, with D perhaps matching TRBD1 (5 bases). Trimming removed 4 bases at V and 7 bases at J, with 14 bases between. Germline-derived CDR1 and CDR2 are SGHVS and FQNEAQ. This CDR3 is 13 amino acids long. DNA of the CDR3: TGTGCCAGCAGCTCGGTCAGGGTCAAGGAGCAGTACTTC. Residues: CASSSVRVKEQYF.

This clonotype was counted ten times or more. The chain employs TRBV20-1 and TRBJ2-7; D ambiguous. The CDR3 has 13 residues. CDR1 DFQATT and CDR2 SNEGSKA come from the germline V gene (reference sequence). The germline V and J ends were trimmed by 0 bases and 4 bases, with 10 bases remaining between them. As DNA, the CDR3 is TGCAGTGCTAGAGACATTTCTAGATACGAGCAGTACTTC. Amino acids: CSARDISRYEQYF.

This sequence joins TRBV19 and TRBJ1-5, with D possibly TRBD1 on 6 matching bases. Per the germline V gene, CDR1 is LNHDA and CDR2 is SQIVND (reference sequence). V dropped 6 bases and J dropped 5 bases, with 14 bases sitting between them. CDR3 length: 14 residues. The CDR3 protein is CASRATGFHQPQHF. The CDR3 nucleotides read TGTGCCAGTAGGGCTACAGGGTTCCATCAGCCCCAGCATTTT.

V and J are TRBV20-1 and TRBJ2-7; 10 positions agree with TRBD2. The germline V gene has CDR1 DFQATT and CDR2 SNEGSKA (reference sequence). J lost 2 bases, V lost 1 base, and 2 bases had no gene match. This CDR3 spans 14 amino acids. CDR3 protein: CSARVSGGPYEQYF. CDR3 nucleotides: TGCAGTGCTAGAGTTAGCGGGGGGCCCTACGAGCAGTACTTC.

This clonotype showed up just a few times. V usage is TRBV7-9 and J usage is TRBJ2-2; TRBD2 matches at 14 bases. The germline V gene has CDR1 SEHNR and CDR2 FQNEAQ (reference sequence). The V segment lost 5 bases and the J segment 6 bases; nucleotides outside the gene matches: 5. CDR3 length: 16 residues. The CDR3 DNA reads TGTGCCAGCAGCATCGGGACTAGCGGGAGATCCGGGGAGCTGTTTTTT. The encoded protein is CASSIGTSGRSGELFF. The variable domain in full, with the rest retrieved from reference TRBV7-9 and TRBJ2-2, is DTGVSQNPRHKITKRGQNVTFRCDPISEHNRLYWYRQTLGQGPEFLTYFQNEAQLEKSRLLSDRFSAERPKGSFSTLEIQRTEQGDSAMYLCASSIGTSGRSGELFFGEGSRLTVL.

The chain combines TRBV9 with TRBJ2-5; unclear D gene. V gave up 2 bases and J gave up 9 bases, with 11 bases separating them. Germline assignment: CDR1 SGDLS and CDR2 YYNGEE. The CDR3 covers 12 residues. CDR3 DNA sequence: TGTGCCAGCAGCGTTGGCAATCAGCCCCAGTACTTC. This encodes CASSVGNQPQYF.

This clonotype was picked up many times. V is TRBV6-5 and J is TRBJ2-2, with 7 nucleotides matching TRBD1. Germline CDR1 is MNHEY and CDR2 is SVGAGI. J gave up 4 bases and V 3 bases, and 5 bases lay outside the gene matches. The CDR3 extends over 15 amino acids. The CDR3 sequence is CASSYYGTVTGELFF. The DNA for the CDR3 is TGTGCCAGCAGTTATTACGGGACAGTCACCGGGGAGCTGTTTTTT.

This clonotype was seen just once. This chain's CDR3 is CAITSGAPDTQYF. The CDR3 DNA sequence: TGTGCCATCACTAGCGGGGCTCCAGATACGCAGTATTTT. This sequence joins TRBV10-3 and TRBJ2-3; 9 bases fit TRBD2. Germline CDR1 ENHRY, CDR2 SYGVKD. The CDR3 runs to 13 residues. V shed 7 bases, J shed 4 bases, and the junction held 3 bases outside the gene matches.

This clonotype was seen many times. The chain recombines TRBV28 with TRBJ1-5; no clear D. This CDR3 contains 15 residues. V was shortened by 4 bases and J by 1 base, with 11 bases between the two germline ends. Germline V gene lookup returns CDR1 MDHEN and CDR2 SYDVKM. The CDR3 DNA sequence: TGTGCCAGCAGTTATCGGGCCATCAGCAATCAGCCCCAGCATTTT. Translated: CASSYRAISNQPQHF.

The chain combines TRBV10-1 with TRBJ2-1, with 8 bases matching TRBD2. Per germline, CDR1 WNHNN and CDR2 SYGVQD (reference sequence). V trimming: 2 bases; J trimming: 6 bases; junction bases outside the gene matches: 6. The CDR3 contains 15 residues. CDR3 in amino acids: CASSETVLAVNEQFF. The CDR3 nucleotides are TGCGCCAGCAGTGAGACGGTACTAGCGGTCAATGAGCAGTTCTTC.